The 15 T cell receptor beta chains presented below share a single source sample, sequenced in a study of blood T cell repertoires in COVID-19. TCRdb keeps only in-frame clones here, not all; method: immunoSEQ multiplex PCR. The data contain about 220,000 clones, less than 90% of them seen just once; the ten biggest clones take up roughly 2.6%. The sequencing input was PBMCs or T cells enriched from blood (not recorded which). These receptors all come from a woman aged 30 to 39 who had recovered from COVID-19.

The chain carries TRBV11-2 and TRBJ2-1; 11 bases fit TRBD1. Trimming removed 3 bases from V and 8 bases from J; junction bases left unmatched: 9. This CDR3 is built from 16 residues. Germline-derived CDR1 and CDR2 are SGHAT and FQNNGV. The CDR3 protein is CASSFRTGGLTDEQFF. CDR3 nucleotide sequence: TGTGCCAGCAGCTTCCGGACAGGGGGCTTAACGGATGAGCAGTTCTTC.

V gene TRBV5-6 combines with J gene TRBJ2-7; 10 bases match TRBD1. Germline-derived CDR1 and CDR2 are SGHDT and YYEEEE. The CDR3 length is 14 residues. V shed 5 bases and J 2 bases; nucleotides not matched to a gene: 4. The CDR3 DNA follows: TGTGCCAGCAGTCGCGGGACAGGGGCCTACGAGCAGTACTTC. It specifies CASSRGTGAYEQYF.

This chain links TRBV18 with TRBJ2-2; D is perhaps TRBD2 (5 bases). Trimming pared 2 bases from V and 1 base from J, leaving 14 bases between. This CDR3 has 17 residues. CDR1 and CDR2 (germline): KGHSH, LQKENI. CDR3 DNA sequence: TGTGCCAGCTCACCAGTAGCGCAGGCTGGGAACACCGGGGAGCTGTTTTTT. Translating it yields CASSPVAQAGNTGELFF.

J is TRBJ1-3 and V is TRBV7-2, with D maybe TRBD1 (5 bases). The CDR3 contains 12 residues. CDR1 is SGHTA, CDR2 FQGNSA, per germline. The CDR3 is CGARVSGNTIYF. CDR3 nucleotide sequence: TGTGGGGCCAGGGTATCTGGAAACACCATATATTTT.

This clone was counted only a few times. The chain employs TRBV4-1 and TRBJ2-1; 8 bases fit TRBD2. V dropped 4 bases and J dropped 8; count of bases not matched to a gene: 13. Germline V gives CDR1 MGHRA, CDR2 YSYEKL. The CDR3 sequence is 16 residues long. The CDR3 region has the DNA TGCGCCAGCAGCCCGTCAGCGGGGGCTTCATTCTATGAGCAGTTCTTC. As protein: CASSPSAGASFYEQFF.

The chain joins TRBV5-1 to TRBJ1-2; 9 nucleotides line up with TRBD1. In germline, CDR1 is SGHRS, CDR2 YFSETQ. V lost 0 bases and J lost 2; bases outside the gene matches: 11. This CDR3 comprises 18 residues. CDR3 in amino acids: CASSLVGTGSLLNYGYTF. The DNA for the CDR3 is TGCGCCAGCAGCTTGGTCGGGACAGGGAGTTTATTGAACTATGGCTACACCTTC.

The V and J genes are TRBV14 and TRBJ1-2; tentatively, D is TRBD1 (6 bases). V dropped 0 bases and J dropped 4 bases, with 21 bases sitting between them. The CDR3 is 18 residues long. CDR1 is SGHDN and CDR2 is FVKESK in the germline V gene. The CDR3 DNA follows: TGTGCCAGCAGCCAAGAGAGCCCACGGACAGTGAGTCGCTATGGCTACACCTTC. It codes for CASSQESPRTVSRYGYTF.

The chain carries TRBV13 and TRBJ2-2, with 10 bases that match TRBD2. Trimming at V came to 4 bases and at J to 4 bases, leaving 6 bases not matched to a gene. CDR1 PRHDT and CDR2 FYEKMQ come from the germline V gene (reference sequence). There are 16 residues in the CDR3. The CDR3 DNA is TGTGCCAGCAGCTCCACTAGCGGGGAGGGCACCGGGGAGCTGTTTTTT. This translates into CASSSTSGEGTGELFF.

This chain uses TRBV6-4 with TRBJ1-1; the D is unclear. CDR3 length: 13 residues. The germline CDR1 and CDR2 sequences are MRHNA and SNTAGT. V dropped 2 bases and J dropped 7 bases, with 11 bases sitting between them. The CDR3 protein is CASSDTRMGEAFF. The CDR3 region has the DNA TGTGCCAGCAGTGACACGCGGATGGGTGAAGCTTTCTTT.

The rearrangement joins TRBV6-5 to TRBJ2-7; TRBD1 might be the D (6 bases). With 6 bases removed from V and 0 bases from J, the gap between germline ends came to 15 bases. The CDR3 is 15 residues long. CDR1 MNHEY and CDR2 SVGAGI come from the germline V gene. The DNA for the CDR3 is TGTGCCAGCAGCCCCGGGACATTGAGCTCCTACGAGCAGTACTTC. Protein sequence: CASSPGTLSSYEQYF.

V usage is TRBV27 and J usage is TRBJ1-2; D remains ambiguous. Germline V gene data show CDR1 as MNHEY and CDR2 as SMNVEV (reference sequence). CDR3 length: 14 amino acids. The V gene lost 4 bases and the J gene lost 3 bases, with 12 bases spanning the gap. The CDR3 reads CASSSLGRDYGYTF. The DNA for the CDR3 is TGTGCCAGCAGTTCGTTAGGGCGGGACTATGGCTACACCTTC.

This clone was seen only once. The rearrangement links TRBV7-9 to TRBJ1-5, with D possibly being TRBD1 (6 bases). V was clipped by 1 base and J by 4 bases, with 8 bases between them. Per germline, CDR1 SEHNR and CDR2 FQNEAQ (reference sequence). The CDR3 sequence is 14 residues long. The CDR3 nucleotides read TGTGCCAGCAGCTTAGGGACAGTTAATCAGCCCCAGCATTTT. This gives the protein CASSLGTVNQPQHF.

This clone was observed a single time. The chain is built from TRBV7-2 and TRBJ1-4, with unresolved D. V was shortened by 2 bases and J by 0 bases, with 7 bases between the two germline ends. CDR1 is SGHTA and CDR2 is FQGNSA in the germline V gene. The CDR3 covers 15 residues. In DNA form, the CDR3 reads TGTGCCAGCAGCTTATCGCTAGCAACTAATGAAAAACTGTTTTTT. It encodes CASSLSLATNEKLFF.

This clone came up a few times. V usage is TRBV5-1 and J usage is TRBJ1-2, with 8 bases aligning to TRBD1. CDR3 length: 16 residues. Losses at the gene ends were 4 bases for V and 2 bases for J; bases not matched to a gene: 10. CDR1 and CDR2 (germline): SGHRS, YFSETQ. The CDR3 DNA reads as TGCGCCAGCAGCCGACTGACGGACAGGGAGAACTATGGCTACACCTTC. Protein: CASSRLTDRENYGYTF. Full variable domain (missing parts from reference TRBV5-1 and TRBJ1-2): KAGVTQTPRYLIKTRGQQVTLSCSPISGHRSVSWYQQTPGQGLQFLFEYFSETQRNKGNFPGRFSGRQFSNSRSEMNVSTLELGDSALYLCASSRLTDRENYGYTFGSGTRLTVV.

The chain recombines TRBV4-3 with TRBJ2-7; tentatively, D is TRBD2 (6 bases). Germline-derived CDR1 and CDR2 are LGHNA and YSLEER. Deletions cut 0 bases from V and 3 bases from J, with 9 bases between. The CDR3 length is 14 residues. Here the CDR3 DNA reads TGCGCCAGCAGCCAAGATCGGCGGGACTACGAGCAGTACTTC. Translating it yields CASSQDRRDYEQYF.